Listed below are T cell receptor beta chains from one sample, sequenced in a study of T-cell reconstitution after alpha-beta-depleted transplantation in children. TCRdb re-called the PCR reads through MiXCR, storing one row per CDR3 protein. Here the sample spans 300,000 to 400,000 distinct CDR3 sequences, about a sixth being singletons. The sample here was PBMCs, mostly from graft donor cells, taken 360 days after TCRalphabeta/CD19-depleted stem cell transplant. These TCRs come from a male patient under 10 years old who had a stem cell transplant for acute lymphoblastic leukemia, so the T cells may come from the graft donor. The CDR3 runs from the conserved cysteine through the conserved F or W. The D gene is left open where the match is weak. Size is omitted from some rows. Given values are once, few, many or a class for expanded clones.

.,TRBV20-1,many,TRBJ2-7,TGCAGTGCTAGATACAGGGAGGCGAACTACGAGCAGTACTTC,CSARYREANYEQYF
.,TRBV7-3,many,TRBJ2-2,TGTGCCAGCAGCTTAAGGCCTGGTCCTAACACCGGGGAGCTGTTTTTT,CASSLRPGPNTGELFF
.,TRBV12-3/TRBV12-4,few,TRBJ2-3,TGTGCCAGCAGTTGGGGCAGTCGGGTCACAGATACGCAGTATTTT,CASSWGSRVTDTQYF
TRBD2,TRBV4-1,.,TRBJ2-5,TGCGCCAGCAGCCTTTCGACTAGCGGACAAGAGACCCAGTACTTC,CASSLSTSGQETQYF
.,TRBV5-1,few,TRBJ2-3,TGCGCCAGCAGCTTCCGCAGGGTGGGCCTCACAGATACGCAGTATTTT,CASSFRRVGLTDTQYF
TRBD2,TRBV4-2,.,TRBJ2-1,TGTGCCAGCAGCCAAGAGATGGCTAGCGGGAGAGATGAGCAGTTCTTC,CASSQEMASGRDEQFF
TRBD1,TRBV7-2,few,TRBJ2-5,TGTGCCAGCAGCTTAGTGGGACAGGGTAAAGGGGAGACCCAGTACTTC,CASSLVGQGKGETQYF
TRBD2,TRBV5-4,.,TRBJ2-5,TGTGCCAGCAGCTCCGGGACTAACCAAGAGACCCAGTACTTC,CASSSGTNQETQYF
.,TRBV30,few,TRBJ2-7,TGTGCCTGGAGCCCCTACTCGGGACGCATCTCCTACGAGCAGTACTTC,CAWSPYSGRISYEQYF
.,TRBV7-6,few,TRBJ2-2,TGTGCCAGCAGCTTGGGTGTCCCTAGCCTCGCTCACACCGGGGAGCTGTTTTTT,CASSLGVPSLAHTGELFF
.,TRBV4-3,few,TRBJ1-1,TGCGCCAGCAGAGACAGTCAGCGGAGGAACACTGAAGCTTTCTTT,CASRDSQRRNTEAFF
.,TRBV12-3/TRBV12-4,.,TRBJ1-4,TGTGCCAGCAGTGCGCCGGACAGCCGTGAAAAACTGTTTTTT,CASSAPDSREKLFF
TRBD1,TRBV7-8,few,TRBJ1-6,TGTGCCAGCAGCTCCCGGGACAGCCATAATTCACCCCTCCACTTT,CASSSRDSHNSPLHF
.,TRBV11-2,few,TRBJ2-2,TGTGCCAGCAGCTTAGCGTGGCGGGTGAACACCGGGGAGCTGTTTTTT,CASSLAWRVNTGELFF
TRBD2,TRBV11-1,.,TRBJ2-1,TGTGCCAGCAGCCGAAGCGGAGGGTGGGAGGGTGGCAATGAGCAGTTCTTC,CASSRSGGWEGGNEQFF
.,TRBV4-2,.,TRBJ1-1,TGTGCCAGCAGCCCCCCACAGGGTGGTACTGAAGCTTTCTTT,CASSPPQGGTEAFF
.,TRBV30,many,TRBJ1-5,TGTGCCTGGGGGCGGCAAAGCAATCAGCCCCAGCATTTT,CAWGRQSNQPQHF
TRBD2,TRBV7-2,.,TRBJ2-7,TGTGCCAGCAGCTTCTTGGCTAGCGGGGGTTCCTACGAGCAGTACTTC,CASSFLASGGSYEQYF
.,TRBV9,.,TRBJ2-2,TGTGCCAGCAGCGTAGTTGACACCGGGGAGCTGTTTTTT,CASSVVDTGELFF
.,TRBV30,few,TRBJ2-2,TGTGCCTGGAGTCTCTCTGGGGAGCTGTTTTTT,CAWSLSGELFF
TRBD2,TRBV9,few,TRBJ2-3,TGTGCCAGCAGCGTCTCGGGACTAGCGGGAGTATGGGGAGTTACGCAGTATTTT,CASSVSGLAGVWGVTQYF
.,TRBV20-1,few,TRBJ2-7,TGCAGTGCTAGAGGGGCCAGATTCTACGAGCAGTACTTC,CSARGARFYEQYF
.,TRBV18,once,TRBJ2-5,TGTGCCAGCTCAACAACTCAAGAGACCCAGTACTTC,CASSTTQETQYF
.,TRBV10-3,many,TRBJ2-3,TGTGCCATCAGGGCGTCATCCCCGGCCACAGATACGCAGTATTTT,CAIRASSPATDTQYF
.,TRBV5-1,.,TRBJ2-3,TGCGCCAGCAGTGCTGGGGTCACAGATACGCAGTATTTT,CASSAGVTDTQYF
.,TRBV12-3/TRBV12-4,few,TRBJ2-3,TGTGCCAGCAGTTCCCCGACGGAAACCTCAGATACGCAGTATTTT,CASSSPTETSDTQYF
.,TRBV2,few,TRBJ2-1,TGTGCCAGCAGCCCCGTTTCCAGATATGGTCTAAGCGAGCAGTTCTTC,CASSPVSRYGLSEQFF
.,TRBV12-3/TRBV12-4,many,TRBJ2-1,TGTGCCAGCAGTTTTTGGGGCCACAGGGCTTCCTACAATGAGCAGTTCTTC,CASSFWGHRASYNEQFF
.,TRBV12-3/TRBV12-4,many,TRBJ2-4,TGTGCCAGCAGCAGCACCAAAAACATTCAGTACTTC,CASSSTKNIQYF
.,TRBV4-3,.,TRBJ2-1,TGCGCCAGCAGCCAAGATCGGGGCCTCGGGGAATTAGCCGACAATGAGCAGTTCTTC,CASSQDRGLGELADNEQFF
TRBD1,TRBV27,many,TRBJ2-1,TGTGCCAGCAGTTTGGTAGTAAGAAGGGGGAGTCGGGACAGGGGATTCGGTGAGCAGTTCTTC,CASSLVVRRGSRDRGFGEQFF
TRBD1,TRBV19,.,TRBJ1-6,TGTGCCAGTAGTGGCCGACAGGGCTGGAATTCACCCCTCCACTTT,CASSGRQGWNSPLHF
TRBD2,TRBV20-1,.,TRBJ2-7,TGCAGTGCTAGGGGCACTAGCGGAACACCCTACGAGCAGTACTTC,CSARGTSGTPYEQYF
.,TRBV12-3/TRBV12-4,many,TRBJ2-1,TGTGCCAGCAGGTTAGCGGACAATGAGCAGTTCTTC,CASRLADNEQFF
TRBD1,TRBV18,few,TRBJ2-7,TGTGCCAGCTCACCACAGAGGCTTGGGACAGCCTACGAGCAGTACTTC,CASSPQRLGTAYEQYF
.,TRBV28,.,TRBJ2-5,TGTGCCAGCAGCGAAGAGGAGACCCAGTACTTC,CASSEEETQYF
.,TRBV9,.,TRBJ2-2,TGTGCCAGCAGCCCCCCTCAAAAGGGGGAGCTGTTTTTT,CASSPPQKGELFF
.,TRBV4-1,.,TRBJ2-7,TGCGCCAGCAGCCCCAACGGACGAACTGACGAGCAGTACTTC,CASSPNGRTDEQYF
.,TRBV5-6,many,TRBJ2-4,TGTGCCAGCAGCTTGGCAGCAGGTTCGAAGTACTTC,CASSLAAGSKYF
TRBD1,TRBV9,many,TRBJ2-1,TGTGCCAGCAGCGTAGGGCCCCCGGACAGGCCAAAGCAGTTCTTC,CASSVGPPDRPKQFF
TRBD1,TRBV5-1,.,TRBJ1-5,TGCGCCAGCAGCTCCCAGGGGGGCCAAGGTGAGCCCCAGCATTTT,CASSSQGGQGEPQHF
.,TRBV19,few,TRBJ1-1,TGTGCCAGTAGTATAGACTTCGGCATGGGGAACACTGAAGCTTTCTTT,CASSIDFGMGNTEAFF
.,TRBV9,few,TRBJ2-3,TGTGCCAGCAGCGTACGGACCTTCGGCGGTACGCAGTATTTT,CASSVRTFGGTQYF
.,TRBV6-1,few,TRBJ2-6,TGTGCCAGCAGCCGCCAGGCTTACGGGGCCAACGTCCTGACTTTC,CASSRQAYGANVLTF
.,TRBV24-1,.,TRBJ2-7,TGTGCCACCAGCCGGACAAACTCCTACGAGCAGTACTTC,CATSRTNSYEQYF
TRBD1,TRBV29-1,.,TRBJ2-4,TGCAGCGTTGTAGGGGGACAGGTTGACGGGTGGGTCATTCAGTACTTC,CSVVGGQVDGWVIQYF
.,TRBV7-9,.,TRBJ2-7,TGTGCCAGCAGCCAGGGGGGGCTTTACGAGCAGTACTTC,CASSQGGLYEQYF